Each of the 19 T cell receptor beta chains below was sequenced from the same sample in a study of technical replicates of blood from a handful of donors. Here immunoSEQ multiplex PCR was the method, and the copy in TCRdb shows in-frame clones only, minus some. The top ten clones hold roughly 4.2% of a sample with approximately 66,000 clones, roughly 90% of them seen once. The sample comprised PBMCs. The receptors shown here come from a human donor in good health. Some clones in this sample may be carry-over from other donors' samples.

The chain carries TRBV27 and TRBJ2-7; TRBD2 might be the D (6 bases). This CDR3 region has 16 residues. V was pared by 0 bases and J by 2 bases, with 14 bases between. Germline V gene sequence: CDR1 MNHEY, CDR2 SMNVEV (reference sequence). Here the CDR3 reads CASSLSLGAGTYEQYF. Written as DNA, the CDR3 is TGTGCCAGCAGTTTATCCCTCGGGGCGGGGACCTACGAGCAGTACTTC.

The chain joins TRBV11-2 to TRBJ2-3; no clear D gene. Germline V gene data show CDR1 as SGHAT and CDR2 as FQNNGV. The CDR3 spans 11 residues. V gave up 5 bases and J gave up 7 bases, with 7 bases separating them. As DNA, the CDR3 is TGTGCCAGCAGCCCCCAAAATACGCAGTATTTT. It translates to CASSPQNTQYF. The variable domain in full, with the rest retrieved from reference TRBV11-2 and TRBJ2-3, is EAGVAQSPRYKIIEKRQSVAFWCNPISGHATLYWYQQILGQGPKLLIQFQNNGVVDDSQLPKDRFSAERLKGVDSTLKIQPAKLEDSAVYLCASSPQNTQYFGPGTRLTVL.

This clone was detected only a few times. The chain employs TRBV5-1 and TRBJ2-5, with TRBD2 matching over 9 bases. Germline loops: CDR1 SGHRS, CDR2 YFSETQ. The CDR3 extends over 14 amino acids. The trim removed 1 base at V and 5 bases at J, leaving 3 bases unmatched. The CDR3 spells CASSLWLAGETQYF. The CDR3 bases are TGCGCCAGCAGCTTGTGGCTAGCGGGGGAGACCCAGTACTTC.

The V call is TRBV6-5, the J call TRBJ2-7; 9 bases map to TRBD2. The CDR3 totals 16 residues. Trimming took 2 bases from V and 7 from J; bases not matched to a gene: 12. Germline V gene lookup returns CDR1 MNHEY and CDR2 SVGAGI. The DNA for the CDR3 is TGTGCCAGCAGTTACGCGTTAGCGGGAGCGGGCGGGGAGCAGTACTTC. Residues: CASSYALAGAGGEQYF.

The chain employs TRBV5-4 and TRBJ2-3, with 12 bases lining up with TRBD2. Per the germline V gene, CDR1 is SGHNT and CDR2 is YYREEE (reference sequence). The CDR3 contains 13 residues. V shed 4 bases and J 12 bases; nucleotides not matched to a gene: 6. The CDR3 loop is CASSKGLAGTQYF. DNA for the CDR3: TGTGCCAGCAGCAAGGGACTAGCGGGTACCCAGTATTTT.

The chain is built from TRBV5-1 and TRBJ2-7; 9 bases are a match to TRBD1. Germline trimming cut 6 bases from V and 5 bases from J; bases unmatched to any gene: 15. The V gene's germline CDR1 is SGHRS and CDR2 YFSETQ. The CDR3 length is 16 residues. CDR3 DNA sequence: TGCGCCAGCAACCCCCAAGTGGGACAGGGCCCCCACGAGCAGTACTTC. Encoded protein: CASNPQVGQGPHEQYF.

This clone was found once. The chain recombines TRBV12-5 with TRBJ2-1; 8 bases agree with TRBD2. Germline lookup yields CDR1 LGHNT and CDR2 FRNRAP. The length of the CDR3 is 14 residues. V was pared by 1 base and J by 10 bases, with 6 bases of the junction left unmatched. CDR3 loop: CASGLDGRAWEQFF. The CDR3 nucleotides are TGTGCTAGTGGTTTGGACGGGAGGGCCTGGGAGCAGTTCTTC.

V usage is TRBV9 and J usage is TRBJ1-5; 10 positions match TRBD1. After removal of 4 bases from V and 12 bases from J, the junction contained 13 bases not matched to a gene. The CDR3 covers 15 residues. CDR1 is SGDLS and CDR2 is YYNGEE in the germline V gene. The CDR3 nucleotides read TGTGCCAGCAGCACAGGTCCCGGGACAGGGGCTAGCCAGCATTTT. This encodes CASSTGPGTGASQHF.

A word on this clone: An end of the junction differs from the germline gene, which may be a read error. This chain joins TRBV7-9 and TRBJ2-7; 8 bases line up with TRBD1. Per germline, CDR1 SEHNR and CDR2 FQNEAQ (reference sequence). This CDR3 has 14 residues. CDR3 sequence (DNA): TGTGCCAGCAGCTTAGCAGGACAGGGTATCGAGTGGGACTTC. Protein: CASSLAGQGIEWDF.

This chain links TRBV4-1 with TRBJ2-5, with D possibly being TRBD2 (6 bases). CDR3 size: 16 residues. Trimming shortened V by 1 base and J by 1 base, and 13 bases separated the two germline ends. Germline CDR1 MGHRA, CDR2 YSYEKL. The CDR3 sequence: CASSQGWGVPQETQYF. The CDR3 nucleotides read TGCGCCAGCAGCCAAGGCTGGGGGGTGCCCCAAGAGACCCAGTACTTC.

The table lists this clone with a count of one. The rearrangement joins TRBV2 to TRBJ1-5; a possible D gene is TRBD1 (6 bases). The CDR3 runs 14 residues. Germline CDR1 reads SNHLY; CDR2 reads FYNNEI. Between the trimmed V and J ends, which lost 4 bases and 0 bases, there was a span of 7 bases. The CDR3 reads CASSVGASNQPQHF. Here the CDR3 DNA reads TGTGCCAGCAGTGTGGGGGCTAGCAATCAGCCCCAGCATTTT. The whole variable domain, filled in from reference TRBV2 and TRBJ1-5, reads EPEVTQTPSHQVTQMGQEVILRCVPISNHLYFYWYRQILGQKVEFLVSFYNNEISEKSEIFDDQFSVERPDGSNFTLKIRSTKLEDSAMYFCASSVGASNQPQHFGDGTRLSIL.

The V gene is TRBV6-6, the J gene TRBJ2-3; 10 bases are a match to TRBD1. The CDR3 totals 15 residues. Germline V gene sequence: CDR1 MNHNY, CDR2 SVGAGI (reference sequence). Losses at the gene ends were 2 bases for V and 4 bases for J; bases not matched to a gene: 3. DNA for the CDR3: TGTGCCAGCAGTTACGGGACAGGGGACGCAGATACGCAGTATTTT. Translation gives CASSYGTGDADTQYF.

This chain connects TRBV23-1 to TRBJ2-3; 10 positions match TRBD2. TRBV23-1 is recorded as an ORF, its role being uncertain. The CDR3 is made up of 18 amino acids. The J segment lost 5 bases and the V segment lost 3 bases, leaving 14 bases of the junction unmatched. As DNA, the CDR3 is TGCGCCAGCAGTCAGGCCGGAACTAGCGGGGTACAGAGAGATACGCAGTATTTT. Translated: CASSQAGTSGVQRDTQYF.

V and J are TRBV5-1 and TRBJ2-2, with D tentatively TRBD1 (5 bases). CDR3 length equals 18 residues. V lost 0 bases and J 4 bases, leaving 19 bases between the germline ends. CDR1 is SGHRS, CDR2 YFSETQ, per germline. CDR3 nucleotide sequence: TGCGCCAGCAGCTTGGTGGGGCGAAGGGTCCCCGGCACCGGGGAGCTGTTTTTT. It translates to CASSLVGRRVPGTGELFF.

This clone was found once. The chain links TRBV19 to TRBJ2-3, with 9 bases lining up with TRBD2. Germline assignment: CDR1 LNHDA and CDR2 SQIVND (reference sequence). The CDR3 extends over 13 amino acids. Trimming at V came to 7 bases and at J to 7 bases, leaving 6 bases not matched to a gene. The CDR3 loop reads CASNSGGTYTQYF. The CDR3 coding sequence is TGTGCCAGTAATAGCGGGGGCACCTATACGCAGTATTTT.

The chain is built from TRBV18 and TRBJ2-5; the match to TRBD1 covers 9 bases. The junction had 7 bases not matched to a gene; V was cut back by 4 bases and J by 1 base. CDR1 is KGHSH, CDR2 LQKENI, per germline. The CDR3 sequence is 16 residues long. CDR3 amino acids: CASSLPGQGIQETQYF. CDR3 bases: TGTGCCAGCTCACTCCCGGGACAGGGAATCCAAGAGACCCAGTACTTC.

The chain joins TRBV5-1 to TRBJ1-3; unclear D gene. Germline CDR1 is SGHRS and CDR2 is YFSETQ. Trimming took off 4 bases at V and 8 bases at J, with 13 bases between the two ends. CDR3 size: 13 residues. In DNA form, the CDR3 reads TGCGCCAGCAGCCTAGACGGAGGTCACACCATATATTTT. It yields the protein CASSLDGGHTIYF.

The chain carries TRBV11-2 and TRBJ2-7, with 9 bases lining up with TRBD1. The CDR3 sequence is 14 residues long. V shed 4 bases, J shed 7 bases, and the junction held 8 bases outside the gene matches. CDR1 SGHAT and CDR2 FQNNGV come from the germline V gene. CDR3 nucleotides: TGTGCCAGCAGCTCCACCGGGACAGGGAGGGAGCAGTACTTC. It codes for CASSSTGTGREQYF.

The CDR3 nucleotides are TGTGCCAGCAGTCCCTGGCTTCGGACAGGGGGCTTGGGAGGGGCCAACGTCCTGACTTTC. Translating gives CASSPWLRTGGLGGANVLTF. This chain links TRBV28 with TRBJ2-6; 11 bases are a match to TRBD1. With V trimmed by 5 bases and J by 4 bases, 16 bases remained unmatched. This CDR3 comprises 20 residues. The V gene's germline CDR1 is MDHEN and CDR2 SYDVKM.